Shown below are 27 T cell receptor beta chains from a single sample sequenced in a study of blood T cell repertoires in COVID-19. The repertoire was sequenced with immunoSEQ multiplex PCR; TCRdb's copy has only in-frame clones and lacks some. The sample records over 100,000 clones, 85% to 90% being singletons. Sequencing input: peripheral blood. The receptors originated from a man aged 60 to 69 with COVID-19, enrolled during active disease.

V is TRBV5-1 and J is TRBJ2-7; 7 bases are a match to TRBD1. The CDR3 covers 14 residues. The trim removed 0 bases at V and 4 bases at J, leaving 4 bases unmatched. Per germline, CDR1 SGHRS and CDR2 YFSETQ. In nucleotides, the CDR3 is TGCGCCAGCAGCTTGGGGACAGGCGTTTACGAGCAGTACTTC. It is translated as CASSLGTGVYEQYF.

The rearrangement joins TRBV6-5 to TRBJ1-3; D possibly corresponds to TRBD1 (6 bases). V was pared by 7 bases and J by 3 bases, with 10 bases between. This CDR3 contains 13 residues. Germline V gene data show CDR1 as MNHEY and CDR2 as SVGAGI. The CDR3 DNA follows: TGTGCCAGCAACTCAGGGGTTGGAAACACCATATATTTT. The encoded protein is CASNSGVGNTIYF.

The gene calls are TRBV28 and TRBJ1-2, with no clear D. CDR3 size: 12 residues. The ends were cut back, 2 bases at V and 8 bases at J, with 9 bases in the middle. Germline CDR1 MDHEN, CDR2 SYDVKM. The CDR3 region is CASSLVAGGYTF. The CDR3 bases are TGTGCCAGCAGTTTAGTCGCGGGGGGCTACACCTTC.

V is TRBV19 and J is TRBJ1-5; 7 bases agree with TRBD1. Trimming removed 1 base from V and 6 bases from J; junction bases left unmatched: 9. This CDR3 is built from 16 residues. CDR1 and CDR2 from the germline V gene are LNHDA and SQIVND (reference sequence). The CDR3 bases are TGTGCCAGTAGTATAGGGGGTGACAGGGCTCGTCAGCCCCAGCATTTT. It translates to CASSIGGDRARQPQHF.

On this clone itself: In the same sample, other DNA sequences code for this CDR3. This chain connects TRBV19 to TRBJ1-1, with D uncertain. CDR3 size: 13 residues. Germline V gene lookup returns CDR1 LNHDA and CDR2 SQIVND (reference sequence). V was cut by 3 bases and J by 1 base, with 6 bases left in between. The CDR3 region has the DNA TGTGCCAGTAGTATCCGGGGGAACACTGAAGCTTTCTTT. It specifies CASSIRGNTEAFF.

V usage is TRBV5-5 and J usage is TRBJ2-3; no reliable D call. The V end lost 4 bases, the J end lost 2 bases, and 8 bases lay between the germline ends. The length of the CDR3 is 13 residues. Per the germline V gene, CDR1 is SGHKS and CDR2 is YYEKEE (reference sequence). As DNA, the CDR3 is TGTGCCAGCAGCCCCTTTCTCACAGATACGCAGTATTTT. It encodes CASSPFLTDTQYF.

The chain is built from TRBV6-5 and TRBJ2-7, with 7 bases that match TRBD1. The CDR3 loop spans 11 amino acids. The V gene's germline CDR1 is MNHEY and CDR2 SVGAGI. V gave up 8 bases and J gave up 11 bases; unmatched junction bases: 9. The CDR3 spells CASGSQQGKYF. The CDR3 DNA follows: TGTGCCAGCGGATCTCAACAGGGGAAGTACTTC.

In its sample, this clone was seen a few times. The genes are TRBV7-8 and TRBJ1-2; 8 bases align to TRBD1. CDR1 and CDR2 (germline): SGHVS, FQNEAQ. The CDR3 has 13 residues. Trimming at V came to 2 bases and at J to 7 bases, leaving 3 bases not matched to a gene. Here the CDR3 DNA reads TGTGCCAGCAGCTTATCAGGGGGCCTTGGCTACACCTTC. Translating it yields CASSLSGGLGYTF.

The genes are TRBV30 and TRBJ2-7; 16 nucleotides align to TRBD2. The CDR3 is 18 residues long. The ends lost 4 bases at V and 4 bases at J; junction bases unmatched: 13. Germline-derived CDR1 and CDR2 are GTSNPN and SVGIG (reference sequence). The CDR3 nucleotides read TGTGCCTGGACCACGACCGGGACTAGCGGGGGGGCGAGGTACGAGCAGTACTTC. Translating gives CAWTTTGTSGGARYEQYF.

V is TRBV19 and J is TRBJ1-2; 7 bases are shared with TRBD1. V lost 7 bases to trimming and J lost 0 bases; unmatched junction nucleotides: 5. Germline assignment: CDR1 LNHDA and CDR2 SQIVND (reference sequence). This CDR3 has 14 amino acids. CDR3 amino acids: CASTRRGPNYGYTF. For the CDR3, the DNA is TGTGCCAGTACGAGGAGGGGGCCTAACTATGGCTACACCTTC.

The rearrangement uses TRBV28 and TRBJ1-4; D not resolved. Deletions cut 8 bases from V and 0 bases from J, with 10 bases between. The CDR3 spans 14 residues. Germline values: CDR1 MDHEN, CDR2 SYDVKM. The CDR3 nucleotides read TGTGCCAGCGCACGGGATGCAACTAATGAAAAACTGTTTTTT. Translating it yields CASARDATNEKLFF.

The CDR3 here is CASSGLGAPYNEQFF. The CDR3 DNA reads as TGTGCCAGCAGCGGATTGGGGGCACCCTACAATGAGCAGTTCTTC. The V call is TRBV6-2 or TRBV6-3, the J call TRBJ2-1, with D perhaps matching TRBD1 (6 bases). V lost 6 bases and J lost 2, with 14 bases in between. This CDR3 contains 15 residues. The germline CDR1 and CDR2 sequences are MNHEY and SVGEGT.

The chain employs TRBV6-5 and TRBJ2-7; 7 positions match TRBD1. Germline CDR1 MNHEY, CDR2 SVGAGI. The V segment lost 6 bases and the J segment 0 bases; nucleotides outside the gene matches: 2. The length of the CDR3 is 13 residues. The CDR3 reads CASRDRRSYEQYF. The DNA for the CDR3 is TGTGCCAGCAGGGACAGGCGCTCCTACGAGCAGTACTTC.

CDR3 sequence: CASRDGPGGDTEAFF. CDR3 coding DNA: TGTGCCAGTAGAGACGGTCCAGGAGGGGACACTGAAGCTTTCTTT. V usage is TRBV19 and J usage is TRBJ1-1, with TRBD1 as a possible D gene (5 bases). The CDR3 extends over 15 amino acids. V was trimmed by 6 bases and J by 3 bases, leaving 17 bases between them. Looked up from germline, CDR1 is LNHDA and CDR2 is SQIVND (reference sequence).

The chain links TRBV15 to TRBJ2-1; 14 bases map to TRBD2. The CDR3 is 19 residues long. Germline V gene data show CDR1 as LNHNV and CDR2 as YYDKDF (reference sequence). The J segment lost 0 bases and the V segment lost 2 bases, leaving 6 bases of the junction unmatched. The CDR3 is CATSRRTSGGIRSYNEQFF. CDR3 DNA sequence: TGTGCCACCAGCAGAAGGACTAGCGGGGGGATCCGCTCCTACAATGAGCAGTTCTTC.

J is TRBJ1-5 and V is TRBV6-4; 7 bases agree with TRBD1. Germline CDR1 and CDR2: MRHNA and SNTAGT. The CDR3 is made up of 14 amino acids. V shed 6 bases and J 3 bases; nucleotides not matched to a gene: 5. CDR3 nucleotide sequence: TGTGCCAGCAGCGTGACAGGGAACAATCAGCCCCAGCATTTT. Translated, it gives CASSVTGNNQPQHF.

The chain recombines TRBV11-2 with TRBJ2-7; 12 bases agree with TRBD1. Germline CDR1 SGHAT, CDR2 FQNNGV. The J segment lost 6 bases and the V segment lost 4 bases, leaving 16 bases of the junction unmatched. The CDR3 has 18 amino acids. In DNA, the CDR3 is TGTGCCAGCAGCTCCCCTTCATTCATCCGGGACAGGGGGCCCGAGCAGTACTTC. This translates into CASSSPSFIRDRGPEQYF.

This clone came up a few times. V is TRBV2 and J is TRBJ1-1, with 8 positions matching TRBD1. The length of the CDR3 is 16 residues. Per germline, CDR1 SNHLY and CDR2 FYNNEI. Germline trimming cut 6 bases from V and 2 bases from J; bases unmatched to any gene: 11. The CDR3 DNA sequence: TGTGCCAGCAGGCCCCACCCCGGACAGGGTAACACTGAAGCTTTCTTT. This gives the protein CASRPHPGQGNTEAFF.

For the CDR3, the DNA is TGTGCCAGCAGTCCCGCTAGGACAGGAGGGAACACCACTGGCTACACCTTC. Translated: CASSPARTGGNTTGYTF. The genes are TRBV6-6 and TRBJ1-2; 7 bases map to TRBD1. Germline V lookup: CDR1 MNHNY, CDR2 SVGAGI (reference sequence). The CDR3 spans 17 residues. V lost 5 bases to trimming and J lost 7 bases; unmatched junction nucleotides: 19.

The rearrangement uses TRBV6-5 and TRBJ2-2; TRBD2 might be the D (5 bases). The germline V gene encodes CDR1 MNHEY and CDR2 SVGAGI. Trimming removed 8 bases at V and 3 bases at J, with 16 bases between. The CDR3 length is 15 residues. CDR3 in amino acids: CASHPSLRDTGELFF. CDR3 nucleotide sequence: TGTGCCAGCCATCCGAGTTTGAGGGACACCGGGGAGCTGTTTTTT.

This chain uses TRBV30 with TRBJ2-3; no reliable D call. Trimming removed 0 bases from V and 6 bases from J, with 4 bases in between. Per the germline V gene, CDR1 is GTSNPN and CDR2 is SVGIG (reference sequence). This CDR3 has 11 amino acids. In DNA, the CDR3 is TGTGCCTGGAGTGTCGGGGATACGCAGTATTTT. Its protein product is CAWSVGDTQYF.

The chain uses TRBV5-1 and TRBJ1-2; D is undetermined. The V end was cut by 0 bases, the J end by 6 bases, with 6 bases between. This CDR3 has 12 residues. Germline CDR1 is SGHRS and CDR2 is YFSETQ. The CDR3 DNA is TGCGCCAGCAGCTTGGCCGGGGATGGCTACACCTTC. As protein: CASSLAGDGYTF.

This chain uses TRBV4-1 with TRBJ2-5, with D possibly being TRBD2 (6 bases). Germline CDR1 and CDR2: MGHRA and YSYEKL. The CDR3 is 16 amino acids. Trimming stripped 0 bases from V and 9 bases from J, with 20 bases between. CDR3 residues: CASSQDLAGPPGAQYF. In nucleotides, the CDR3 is TGCGCCAGCAGCCAAGATCTCGCGGGGCCCCCGGGGGCCCAGTACTTC.

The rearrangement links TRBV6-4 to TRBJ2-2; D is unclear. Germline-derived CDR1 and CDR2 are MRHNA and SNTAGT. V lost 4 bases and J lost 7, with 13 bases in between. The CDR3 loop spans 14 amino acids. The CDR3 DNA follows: TGTGCCAGCAGTGCAACGACTTTCGGCGGGGAGCTGTTTTTT. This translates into CASSATTFGGELFF.

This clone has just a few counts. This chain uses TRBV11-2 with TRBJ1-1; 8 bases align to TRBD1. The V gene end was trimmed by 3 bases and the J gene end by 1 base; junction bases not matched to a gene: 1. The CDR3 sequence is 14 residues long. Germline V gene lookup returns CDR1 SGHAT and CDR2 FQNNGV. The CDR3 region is CASSFGQGNTEAFF. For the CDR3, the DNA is TGTGCCAGCAGCTTCGGACAGGGGAACACTGAAGCTTTCTTT.

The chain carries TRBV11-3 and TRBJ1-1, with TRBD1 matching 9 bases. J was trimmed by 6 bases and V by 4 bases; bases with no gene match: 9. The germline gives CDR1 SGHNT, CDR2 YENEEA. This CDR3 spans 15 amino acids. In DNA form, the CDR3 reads TGTGCCAGCAGCTCCACCGGGACAGGGAAAGCTGAAGCTTTCTTT. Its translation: CASSSTGTGKAEAFF.

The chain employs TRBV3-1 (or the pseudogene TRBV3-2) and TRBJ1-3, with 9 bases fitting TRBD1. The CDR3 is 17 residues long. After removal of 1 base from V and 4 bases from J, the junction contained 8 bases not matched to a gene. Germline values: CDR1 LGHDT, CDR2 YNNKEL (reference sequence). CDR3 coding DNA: TGTGCCAGCAGCCAAGTTCTACAGGGGGCTTGGGGAAACACCATATATTTT. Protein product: CASSQVLQGAWGNTIYF.